This entry lists 31 T cell receptor beta chains sequenced from one sample in a study of cytomegalovirus exposure and HLA in healthy donors. Profiling relied on immunoSEQ multiplex PCR, and the TCRdb table lists in-frame clones only, not all of them. This sample yields about 220,000 clones, of which about 93% are seen a single time; around 1% belongs to the top ten. Sequenced sample: PBMCs. These receptors were obtained from a young woman in good health and CMV-seronegative.

This clone appeared a single time. This chain uses TRBV28 with TRBJ2-5, with 12 nucleotides matching TRBD2. Germline V gene sequence: CDR1 MDHEN, CDR2 SYDVKM. Trimming cost V 3 bases and J 4 bases; bases outside gene matches: 9. This CDR3 comprises 17 residues. CDR3 coding DNA: TGTGCCAGCAGTTTGCCTCATCTAGCGGGAGGGGGAGAGACCCAGTACTTC. Protein sequence: CASSLPHLAGGGETQYF.

V is TRBV28 and J is TRBJ1-4, with 7 bases identical to TRBD1. The CDR3 sequence is 15 residues long. V dropped 7 bases and J dropped 7; count of bases not matched to a gene: 12. Per the germline V gene, CDR1 is MDHEN and CDR2 is SYDVKM. The CDR3 coding sequence is TGTGCCAGCAAATTACCGGGACAGTGGGGTGAAAAACTGTTTTTT. Translated, it gives CASKLPGQWGEKLFF.

The genes are TRBV6-6 and TRBJ2-7; 8 bases agree with TRBD1. The CDR3 is made up of 14 amino acids. Trimming at V came to 8 bases and at J to 3 bases, leaving 9 bases not matched to a gene. Germline V gene sequence: CDR1 MNHNY, CDR2 SVGAGI (reference sequence). The CDR3 reads CASLGQDTNYEQYF. In DNA form, the CDR3 reads TGTGCCAGCCTGGGACAGGACACCAACTACGAGCAGTACTTC.

The genes are TRBV18 and TRBJ1-1; D is unresolved. This CDR3 spans 14 amino acids. Deletions cut 3 bases from V and 7 bases from J, with 15 bases between. CDR1 and CDR2 (germline): KGHSH, LQKENI. CDR3 sequence reads: CASSPFEQTFEAFF. CDR3 coding DNA: TGTGCCAGCTCACCGTTCGAACAAACCTTTGAAGCTTTCTTT. The whole variable domain, filled in from reference TRBV18 and TRBJ1-1, reads NAGVMQNPRHLVRRRGQEARLRCSPMKGHSHVYWYRQLPEEGLKFMVYLQKENIIDESGMPKERFSAEFPKEGPSILRIQQVVRGDSAAYFCASSPFEQTFEAFFGQGTRLTVV.

The chain carries TRBV5-6 and TRBJ1-1, with D possibly TRBD1 on 6 matching bases. This CDR3 spans 15 amino acids. Germline lookup yields CDR1 SGHDT and CDR2 YYEEEE. V dropped 4 bases and J dropped 3 bases, with 16 bases sitting between them. CDR3 DNA: TGTGCCAGCAGCCTTTGGACAGAGACCCACACTGAAGCTTTCTTT. As protein: CASSLWTETHTEAFF.

The chain's CDR3 is CASSSTSDRGLAGNTIYF. The CDR3 coding sequence is TGCGCCAGCAGCTCGACATCAGACAGGGGGCTCGCTGGAAACACCATATATTTT. The genes are TRBV5-1 and TRBJ1-3, with 10 bases aligning to TRBD1. In germline, CDR1 is SGHRS, CDR2 YFSETQ. Trimming at V came to 3 bases and at J to 2 bases, leaving 11 bases not matched to a gene. The CDR3 is made up of 18 amino acids.

Of note for this clone: A junction boundary mismatches the germline segment, possibly from a read error. This sequence joins TRBV7-7 and TRBJ2-2; 10 positions agree with TRBD1. Germline V lookup: CDR1 SSHAT, CDR2 FNYEAQ (reference sequence). The CDR3 sequence is 15 residues long. CDR3 sequence reads: CASSPRQGATGELFF. In nucleotides, the CDR3 is TGTGCTAGCAGTCCTAGACAGGGGGCGACCGGGGAGCTGTTTTTT.

The chain links TRBV6-5 to TRBJ1-2; 10 bases match TRBD1. Trimming removed 5 bases from V and 1 base from J; junction bases left unmatched: 4. CDR1 is MNHEY and CDR2 is SVGAGI in the germline V gene. The CDR3 is 15 residues long. CDR3 DNA: TGTGCCAGCAGTGCGGACAGGGGGTATAACTATGGCTACACCTTC. It codes for CASSADRGYNYGYTF.

The rearrangement uses TRBV15 and TRBJ1-4, with a weak D call TRBD1 (6 bases). Germline CDR1 LNHNV, CDR2 YYDKDF (reference sequence). V was shortened by 1 base and J by 6 bases, with 12 bases between the two germline ends. The CDR3 spans 15 residues. The chain's CDR3 is CATSRGRGGDEKLFF. Here the CDR3 DNA reads TGTGCCACCAGCAGAGGACGAGGGGGGGATGAAAAACTGTTTTTT.

The J gene is TRBJ1-4, the V gene TRBV4-1; the D gene is possibly TRBD1 (6 bases). The germline gives CDR1 MGHRA, CDR2 YSYEKL. Trimming took 5 bases from V and 4 from J, leaving 35 bases between them. The CDR3 sequence is 22 residues long. In DNA form, the CDR3 reads TGCGCCAGCAGCTATTTTCCCCCCGAAACTTCGACAGGTCCTAACCATAATGAAAAACTGTTTTTT. Translated, it gives CASSYFPPETSTGPNHNEKLFF.

This clone has a single count. V usage is TRBV9 and J usage is TRBJ2-3; D might be TRBD1 (5 bases). CDR3 length: 15 residues. The V and J ends lost 0 bases and 0 bases respectively, with 8 bases between them. The germline V gene encodes CDR1 SGDLS and CDR2 YYNGEE. The DNA for the CDR3 is TGTGCCAGCAGCGTAGAGGGGTCTAGCACAGATACGCAGTATTTT. Protein sequence: CASSVEGSSTDTQYF.

This chain uses TRBV10-1 with TRBJ2-2; a weak D match, TRBD2 (5 bases). This CDR3 contains 15 residues. Germline CDR1 WNHNN, CDR2 SYGVQD (reference sequence). V lost 5 bases and J 2 bases, leaving 12 bases between the germline ends. This chain's CDR3 is CASSSEGRNTGELFF. As DNA, the CDR3 is TGCGCCAGCAGTTCAGAAGGGAGAAACACCGGGGAGCTGTTTTTT.

The genes are TRBV27 and TRBJ2-1; tentative D call: TRBD2 (6 bases). The CDR3 runs to 13 residues. Trimming removed 4 bases from V and 5 bases from J, with 9 bases in between. Germline loops: CDR1 MNHEY, CDR2 SMNVEV (reference sequence). The CDR3 coding sequence is TGTGCCAGCAGTTACGTAGCGGACAATGAGCAGTTCTTC. It translates to CASSYVADNEQFF.

The chain joins TRBV10-3 to TRBJ1-3; the D is unclear. V lost 7 bases and J lost 4, with 11 bases in between. CDR3 size: 13 residues. Germline lookup yields CDR1 ENHRY and CDR2 SYGVKD. Written as DNA, the CDR3 is TGTGCCATCACGGGAAACTTGGGAAACACCATATATTTT. It is translated as CAITGNLGNTIYF.

CDR3 in DNA: TGTGCCAGCAGTGACCCTAGTGCAACCTACGAGCAGTACTTC. Translated, it gives CASSDPSATYEQYF. This chain joins TRBV6-1 and TRBJ2-7; D is ambiguous. Trimming stripped 3 bases from V and 2 bases from J, with 11 bases between. Per germline, CDR1 MNHNS and CDR2 SASEGT. This CDR3 comprises 14 residues.

In its sample, this clone was seen once. The gene calls are TRBV7-9 and TRBJ2-1; 13 bases map to TRBD2. Germline V gene lookup returns CDR1 SEHNR and CDR2 FQNEAQ (reference sequence). V was clipped by 4 bases and J by 6 bases; unmatched bases: 12. This CDR3 region has 18 residues. This CDR3 reads CASSSPGLAGFLVNEQFF. CDR3 coding DNA: TGTGCCAGCAGCTCCCCGGGACTAGCGGGATTTTTGGTCAATGAGCAGTTCTTC.

The V and J genes are TRBV7-8 and TRBJ2-1, with 10 bases that match TRBD2. Germline loops: CDR1 SGHVS, CDR2 FQNEAQ. This CDR3 has 15 residues. After removal of 5 bases from V and 4 bases from J, the junction contained 5 bases not matched to a gene. Written as DNA, the CDR3 is TGTGCCAGCAGCCCCTTAGCGGGAGGATACAATGAGCAGTTCTTC. It is translated as CASSPLAGGYNEQFF.

The chain has TRBV29-1 and TRBJ2-1, with a weak D call TRBD1 (6 bases). The CDR3 length is 12 residues. The germline V gene has CDR1 SQVTM and CDR2 ANQGSEA. V shed 7 bases and J shed 10 bases, with 17 bases lying between them. The CDR3 is CSGSTGPREQFF. The CDR3 region has the DNA TGCAGCGGCTCCACAGGGCCAAGGGAGCAGTTCTTC.

As to this clone: At one end, the junction sequence differs from germline, possibly due to a read error. The rearrangement joins TRBV6-5 to TRBJ2-1, with TRBD2 identical over 12 bases. CDR1 and CDR2 (germline): MNHEY, SVGAGI. The CDR3 contains 14 residues. DNA of the CDR3: TGTTCCAGCAGGACTAGCGGGATCGTCGATGAGCAGTTCTTC. Its protein is CSSRTSGIVDEQFF.

The genes are TRBV28 and TRBJ2-3; 9 bases line up with TRBD1. J lost 8 bases, V lost 3 bases, and 12 bases had no gene match. The germline CDR1 and CDR2 sequences are MDHEN and SYDVKM. This CDR3 has 16 residues. As DNA, the CDR3 is TGTGCCAGCAGTTTGCGACAGGGGGGTCTTTTCGGTACGCAGTATTTT. It yields the protein CASSLRQGGLFGTQYF.

The chain links TRBV14 to TRBJ2-5, with 13 bases aligning to TRBD2. The CDR3 sequence is 16 residues long. Germline V gene lookup returns CDR1 SGHDN and CDR2 FVKESK. Trimming removed 1 base from V and 7 bases from J; junction bases left unmatched: 6. CDR3 sequence: CASSQGGLAGRGTQYF. The CDR3, as DNA: TGTGCCAGCAGCCAAGGGGGACTAGCGGGACGGGGGACCCAGTACTTC.

This clone was observed a single time. The rearrangement links TRBV9 to TRBJ2-7; 12 bases are shared with TRBD2. Germline V gives CDR1 SGDLS, CDR2 YYNGEE. V shed 0 bases and J 6 bases; nucleotides not matched to a gene: 4. The CDR3 runs to 15 residues. In nucleotides, the CDR3 is TGTGCCAGCAGCGTAGGACTAGCGGGAGTCGGCGAGCAGTACTTC. It yields the protein CASSVGLAGVGEQYF.

V and J are TRBV2 and TRBJ1-5; a possible D gene is TRBD1 (5 bases). Per the germline V gene, CDR1 is SNHLY and CDR2 is FYNNEI. The V gene lost 7 bases and the J gene lost 4 bases, with 17 bases spanning the gap. This CDR3 is built from 15 residues. The CDR3 nucleotides are TGTGCCAGCAACCGTCGGGGGGTGTTAAATCAGCCCCAGCATTTT. Its translation is CASNRRGVLNQPQHF. Full variable domain (rest looked up from reference TRBV2 and TRBJ1-5): EPEVTQTPSHQVTQMGQEVILRCVPISNHLYFYWYRQILGQKVEFLVSFYNNEISEKSEIFDDQFSVERPDGSNFTLKIRSTKLEDSAMYFCASNRRGVLNQPQHFGDGTRLSIL.

The chain couples TRBV5-1 to TRBJ2-1; tentatively, D is TRBD2 (5 bases). Trimming stripped 0 bases from V and 2 bases from J, with 15 bases between. The CDR3 extends over 17 amino acids. Germline CDR1 is SGHRS and CDR2 is YFSETQ. This CDR3 is CASSLALRAVAYNEQFF. CDR3 in DNA: TGCGCCAGCAGCTTGGCCTTGCGGGCAGTGGCCTACAATGAGCAGTTCTTC.

The chain joins TRBV27 to TRBJ2-3, with 11 bases fitting TRBD2. V gave up 5 bases and J gave up 2 bases; unmatched junction bases: 6. This CDR3 region has 16 residues. In germline, CDR1 is MNHEY, CDR2 SMNVEV (reference sequence). CDR3 coding DNA: TGTGCCAGCAGTCATAGCGGGAGGGGCTTCACAGATACGCAGTATTTT. Amino acid sequence: CASSHSGRGFTDTQYF.

The gene calls are TRBV6-1 and TRBJ2-7; TRBD1 matches at 11 bases. After removal of 7 bases from V and 3 bases from J, the junction contained 2 bases not matched to a gene. The CDR3 contains 13 residues. CDR1 MNHNS and CDR2 SASEGT come from the germline V gene. The CDR3 sequence: CASIGTGGYEQYF. Written as DNA, the CDR3 is TGTGCCAGCATAGGGACAGGGGGCTACGAGCAGTACTTC.

This chain connects TRBV29-1 to TRBJ2-5, with D maybe TRBD2 (6 bases). The CDR3 is 12 residues long. V dropped 8 bases and J dropped 2 bases, with 12 bases sitting between them. CDR1 and CDR2 from the germline V gene are SQVTM and ANQGSEA. CDR3 DNA sequence: TGCAGCTCAGGGACTTCTCAAGAGACCCAGTACTTC. This translates into CSSGTSQETQYF.

This CDR3 is CASSLTIGVDYGYTF. The CDR3 nucleotides are TGTGCCAGCAGCTTAACAATAGGGGTGGACTATGGCTACACCTTC. The genes are TRBV7-9 and TRBJ1-2; maybe TRBD1 (5 bases). From germline, CDR1 is SEHNR and CDR2 FQNEAQ (reference sequence). This CDR3 is 15 amino acids long. Trimming took 2 bases from V and 3 from J, leaving 13 bases between them.

The gene calls are TRBV2 and TRBJ2-7, with D perhaps TRBD2 (6 bases). From germline, CDR1 is SNHLY and CDR2 FYNNEI. This CDR3 is built from 15 residues. The V end was cut by 6 bases, the J end by 5 bases, with 20 bases between. The CDR3 protein is CASRSASDLSDEQYF. The CDR3, as DNA: TGTGCCAGCAGGAGCGCTAGCGACCTTTCGGACGAGCAGTACTTC.

A few counts support this clone. V is TRBV6-5 and J is TRBJ2-7; D call uncertain. In germline, CDR1 is MNHEY, CDR2 SVGAGI. The CDR3 runs 13 residues. The V and J ends lost 5 bases and 0 bases respectively, with 8 bases between them. The CDR3 protein is CASSQPSSYEQYF. The CDR3 DNA reads as TGTGCCAGCAGTCAACCCAGCTCCTACGAGCAGTACTTC.

The chain couples TRBV30 to TRBJ1-4; 8 bases align to TRBD1. This CDR3 has 15 amino acids. Per the germline V gene, CDR1 is GTSNPN and CDR2 is SVGIG (reference sequence). Trimming took 3 bases from V and 7 from J; bases not matched to a gene: 10. This CDR3 is CAWRGGQARAEKLFF. DNA for the CDR3: TGTGCCTGGAGGGGGGGACAGGCGAGGGCTGAAAAACTGTTTTTT.